The clone carrying this TCR beta chain came up many times. Its antigen is not known. Per germline, CDR1 SGHVS and CDR2 FQNEAQ. CDR3 length: 13 amino acids. Germline trimming cut 6 bases from V and 5 bases from J; bases unmatched to any gene: 6. This entry comes from a study of spatial heterogeneity in lung cancer. As for the study in general: Consistent detection of more beta-chain than alpha-chain sequences was observed.

A unique molecular identifier was attached to every TCR cDNA molecule. In TCRdb, the 5' RACE reads were re-called with MiXCR into one record per CDR3 protein. The sample has some 39,000 distinct CDR3 sequences; nearly 7% are singletons. Points from the study as a whole: The study found ubiquitous expanded tumor TCRs in blood more at resection than follow-up.

Time point: sample taken at primary tumor resection. Sequencing was performed on whole RNA extracted from tumor and nontumor lung tissue, or from frozen PBMC, and the material was left unsorted. The TCR sequence derives from a female donor with early-stage non-small cell lung cancer. This chain links TRBV7-8 with TRBJ1-2, with TRBD1 matching over 7 bases. The specimen was PBMCs, collected at surgery. CDR3 nucleotides: TGTGCCAGCAGACCGACAGGGTCGTATGGCTACACCTTC. The encoded protein is CASRPTGSYGYTF.